This T cell receptor (beta chain) was recorded in a study of shared clonotypes between healthy human individuals. In the study overall: The composition of the donors was a couple of women and a few men aged 18 to 49.

Assay used: immunoSEQ multiplex PCR; TCRdb lists only in-frame clones, some missing. This table holds 800,000 to 1,200,000 clones, 75% to 80% found once. Comment on this clone: The antigen is not known.

Broader study findings: Non-shared clonotypes displayed generation probabilities falling below those of clonotypes present in all four donors.

Sequencing was carried out using memory CD4+ T cells from PBMCs. Described subset: CD45RA-negative fraction. The receptor was derived from a man aged 18 to 30 in good health. Some clones in this sample may be carry-over from other donors' samples.

CDR3 in DNA: TGTGCCTGGAGCACGGGTCTCGCGGAAATTCCGATGAATTCACCCCTCCACTTT. It codes for CAWSTGLAEIPMNSPLHF. The rearrangement uses TRBV30 and TRBJ1-6; D remains unclear. The germline V and J ends were trimmed by 3 bases and 7 bases, with 25 bases remaining between them. CDR3 length: 18 residues. Per the germline V gene, CDR1 is GTSNPN and CDR2 is SVGIG (reference sequence).